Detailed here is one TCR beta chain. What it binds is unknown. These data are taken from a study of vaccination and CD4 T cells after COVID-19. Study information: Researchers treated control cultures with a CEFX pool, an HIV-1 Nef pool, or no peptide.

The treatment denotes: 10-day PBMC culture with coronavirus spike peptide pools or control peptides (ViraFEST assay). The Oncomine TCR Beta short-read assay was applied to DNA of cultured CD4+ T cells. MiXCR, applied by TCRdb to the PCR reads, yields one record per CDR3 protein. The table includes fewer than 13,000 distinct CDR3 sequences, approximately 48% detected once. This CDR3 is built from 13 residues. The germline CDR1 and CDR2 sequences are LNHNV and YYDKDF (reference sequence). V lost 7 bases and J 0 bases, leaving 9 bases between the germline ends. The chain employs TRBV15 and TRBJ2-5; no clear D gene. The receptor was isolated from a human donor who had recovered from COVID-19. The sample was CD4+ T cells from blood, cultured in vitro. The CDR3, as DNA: TGTGCCACCAAAAGGGCGTACCAAGAGACCCAGTACTTC. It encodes CATKRAYQETQYF.